A single sample gave rise to the 8 T cell receptor beta chains below, sequenced in a study of Ad26.COV2.S vaccination and SARS-CoV-2 variants. The treatment is: around 19 received Ad26.COV2.S at low or high dose, single or two shots; 5 received placebo; per-sample allocation not given. Day 63 following the first vaccine or placebo injection was when the samples were taken. The table came from immunoSEQ multiplex PCR; TCRdb's copy has only in-frame clones and leaves some out. Among fewer than 500,000 clones listed, 89% were seen once. The starting material was peripheral blood, obtained in a trial of Ad26.COV2.S vaccine versus placebo. These receptors were collected from a person between 18 and 60 years old who received the Ad26.COV2.S COVID-19 vaccine or a placebo.

The chain employs TRBV7-9 and TRBJ2-3; D not certain. The germline CDR1 and CDR2 sequences are SEHNR and FQNEAQ (reference sequence). This CDR3 has 12 amino acids. Here the CDR3 reads CATSRFTDTQYF. The CDR3 DNA is TGTGCAACGAGCAGGTTCACAGATACGCAGTATTTT.

The rearrangement links TRBV30 to TRBJ1-1, with D possibly TRBD1 on 5 matching bases. Per the germline V gene, CDR1 is GTSNPN and CDR2 is SVGIG (reference sequence). The CDR3 has 13 residues. V was shortened by 3 bases and J by 11 bases, with 19 bases between the two germline ends. In nucleotides, the CDR3 is TGTGCCTGGAGCCCCGGGACCGTCATGAAGGCTTTCTTT. Translated: CAWSPGTVMKAFF.

As concerns this clone: This sample also contains other DNA sequences that code for the same CDR3. The V call is TRBV18, the J call TRBJ1-4, with no clear D. The CDR3 consists of 15 residues. Looked up from germline, CDR1 is KGHSH and CDR2 is LQKENI. The V gene lost 0 bases and the J gene lost 5 bases, with 10 bases spanning the gap. CDR3 sequence: CASSPPGRRNEKLFF. The CDR3 bases are TGTGCCAGCTCACCACCTGGCAGGCGGAATGAAAAACTGTTTTTT.

The CDR3 protein is CASSLEATNSPLHF. CDR3 DNA sequence: TGTGCCAGCAGCTTAGAAGCCACTAATTCACCCCTCCACTTT. The V and J genes are TRBV7-2 and TRBJ1-6; D remains unclear. CDR3 length: 14 amino acids. V lost 1 base, J lost 6 bases, and 7 bases lay in between. CDR1 and CDR2 (germline): SGHTA, FQGNSA.

This rearrangement joins TRBV15 to TRBJ1-1, with D unresolved. Germline CDR1 is LNHNV and CDR2 is YYDKDF (reference sequence). This CDR3 region has 16 residues. With 5 bases removed from V and 10 bases from J, the gap between germline ends came to 26 bases. CDR3 region: CATSSTLIEGPVRAFF. The CDR3 DNA is TGTGCCACCAGCTCTACCTTGATTGAGGGTCCGGTGAGAGCTTTCTTT. The full variable domain, rest sourced from reference TRBV15 and TRBJ1-1, is DAMVIQNPRYQVTQFGKPVTLSCSQTLNHNVMYWYQQKSSQAPKLLFHYYDKDFNNEADTPDNFQSRRPNTSFCFLDIRSPGLGDTAMYLCATSSTLIEGPVRAFFGQGTRLTVV.

The rearrangement joins TRBV6-5 to TRBJ1-4, with D possibly TRBD1 on 6 matching bases. This CDR3 has 13 amino acids. V lost 7 bases and J 6 bases, leaving 12 bases between the germline ends. The germline V gene has CDR1 MNHEY and CDR2 SVGAGI. The DNA of the CDR3 is TGTGCCAGCAACCGGGACACCTATGAAAAACTGTTTTTT. Translation gives CASNRDTYEKLFF.

The J gene is TRBJ1-1, the V gene TRBV5-1, with 8 bases matching TRBD1. This CDR3 region has 19 residues. Germline lookup yields CDR1 SGHRS and CDR2 YFSETQ. The junction had 17 bases not matched to a gene; V was cut back by 3 bases and J by 1 base. The CDR3 sequence: CASSWTGWGPTYPNTEAFF. The CDR3 nucleotides are TGCGCCAGCAGCTGGACAGGGTGGGGTCCGACTTACCCGAACACTGAAGCTTTCTTT.

The chain has TRBV5-8 and TRBJ1-2, with TRBD1 identical over 8 bases. The CDR3 contains 13 residues. The V and J ends lost 8 bases and 4 bases, in that order; junction bases with no gene match: 7. From germline, CDR1 is SGHTS and CDR2 YDEGEE. CDR3 nucleotide sequence: TGTGCCAGTAGAATACAGGGGGGCTATGGCTACACCTTC. Protein sequence: CASRIQGGYGYTF.